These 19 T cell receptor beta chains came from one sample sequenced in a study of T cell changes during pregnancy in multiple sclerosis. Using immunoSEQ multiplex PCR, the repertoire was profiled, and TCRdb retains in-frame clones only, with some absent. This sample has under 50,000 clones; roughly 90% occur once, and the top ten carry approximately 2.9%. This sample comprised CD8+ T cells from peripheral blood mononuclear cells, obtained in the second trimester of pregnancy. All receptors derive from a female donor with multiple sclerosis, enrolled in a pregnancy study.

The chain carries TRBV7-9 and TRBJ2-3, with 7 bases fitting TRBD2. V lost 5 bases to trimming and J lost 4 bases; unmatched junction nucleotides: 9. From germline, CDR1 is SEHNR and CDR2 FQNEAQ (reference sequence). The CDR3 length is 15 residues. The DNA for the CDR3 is TGTGCCAGCAGCCTCCCTCATGGGGGGGCAGATACGCAGTATTTT. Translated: CASSLPHGGADTQYF.

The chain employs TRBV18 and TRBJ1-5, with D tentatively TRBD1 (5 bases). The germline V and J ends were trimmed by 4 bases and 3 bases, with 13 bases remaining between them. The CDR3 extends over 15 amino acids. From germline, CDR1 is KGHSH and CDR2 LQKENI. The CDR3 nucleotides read TGTGCCAGCTCACTCACGACAGAGTTCAATCAGCCCCAGCATTTT. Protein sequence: CASSLTTEFNQPQHF.

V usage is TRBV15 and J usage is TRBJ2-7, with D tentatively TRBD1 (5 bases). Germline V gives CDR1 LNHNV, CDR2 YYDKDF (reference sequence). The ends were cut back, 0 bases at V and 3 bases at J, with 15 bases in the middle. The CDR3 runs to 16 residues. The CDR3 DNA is TGTGCCACCAGCAGAGATCAGGGTGACCGTTACTACGAGCAGTACTTC. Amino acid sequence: CATSRDQGDRYYEQYF.

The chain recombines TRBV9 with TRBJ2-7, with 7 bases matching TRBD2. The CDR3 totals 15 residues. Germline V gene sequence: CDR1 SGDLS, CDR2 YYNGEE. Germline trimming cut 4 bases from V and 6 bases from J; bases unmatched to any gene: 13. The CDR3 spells CASSRNWGGGVEQYF. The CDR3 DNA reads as TGTGCCAGCAGCCGGAACTGGGGGGGTGGGGTCGAGCAGTACTTC.

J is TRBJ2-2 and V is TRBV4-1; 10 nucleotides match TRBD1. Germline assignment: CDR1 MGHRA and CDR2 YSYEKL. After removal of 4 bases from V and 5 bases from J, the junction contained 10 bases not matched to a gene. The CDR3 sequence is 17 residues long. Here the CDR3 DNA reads TGCGCCAGCAGCCGACGCAGACAGGGGGCAAGTACCGGGGAGCTGTTTTTT. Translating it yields CASSRRRQGASTGELFF.

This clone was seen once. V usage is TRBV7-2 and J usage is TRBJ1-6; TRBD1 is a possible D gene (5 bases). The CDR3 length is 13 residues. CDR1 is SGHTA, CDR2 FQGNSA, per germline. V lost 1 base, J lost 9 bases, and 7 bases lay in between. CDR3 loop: CASSLVGASPLHF. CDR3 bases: TGTGCCAGCAGCTTAGTAGGGGCTTCACCCCTCCACTTT.

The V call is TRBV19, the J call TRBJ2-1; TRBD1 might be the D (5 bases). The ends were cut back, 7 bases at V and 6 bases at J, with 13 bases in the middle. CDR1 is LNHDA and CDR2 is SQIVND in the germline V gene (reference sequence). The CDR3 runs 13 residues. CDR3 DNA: TGTGCCAGTACGAAGGGGTGGGTCAATGAGCAGTTCTTC. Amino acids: CASTKGWVNEQFF.

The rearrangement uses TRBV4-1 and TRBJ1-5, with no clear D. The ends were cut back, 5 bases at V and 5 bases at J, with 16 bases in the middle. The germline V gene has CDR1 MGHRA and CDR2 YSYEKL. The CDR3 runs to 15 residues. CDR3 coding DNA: TGCGCCAGCAGCGTTGATACGCAGGTAGATCAGCCCCAGCATTTT. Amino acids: CASSVDTQVDQPQHF.

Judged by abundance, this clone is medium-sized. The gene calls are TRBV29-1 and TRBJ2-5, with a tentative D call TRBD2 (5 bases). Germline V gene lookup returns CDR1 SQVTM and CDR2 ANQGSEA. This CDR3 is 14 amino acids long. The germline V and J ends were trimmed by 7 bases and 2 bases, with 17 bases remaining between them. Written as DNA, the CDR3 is TGCAGCGCCTTAGACACTGGAGGTCAAGAGACCCAGTACTTC. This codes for CSALDTGGQETQYF.

The CDR3 here is CASNGGGDIQYF. CDR3 in DNA: TGTGCCAGCAACGGGGGTGGGGACATTCAGTACTTC. This chain joins TRBV27 and TRBJ2-4, with D maybe TRBD2 (6 bases). The V end was cut by 7 bases, the J end by 8 bases, with 12 bases between. The CDR3 length is 12 residues. Germline CDR1 and CDR2: MNHEY and SMNVEV (reference sequence).

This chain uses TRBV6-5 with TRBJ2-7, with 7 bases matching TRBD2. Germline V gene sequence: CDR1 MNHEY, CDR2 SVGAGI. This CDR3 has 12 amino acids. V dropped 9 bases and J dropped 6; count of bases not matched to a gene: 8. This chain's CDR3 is CASWGEGSEQYF. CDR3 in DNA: TGTGCCAGTTGGGGGGAGGGTTCCGAGCAGTACTTC.

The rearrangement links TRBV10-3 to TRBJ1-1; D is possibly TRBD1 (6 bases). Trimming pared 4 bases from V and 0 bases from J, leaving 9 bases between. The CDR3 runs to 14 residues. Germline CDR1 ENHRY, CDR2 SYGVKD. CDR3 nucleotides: TGTGCCATCAGTGGGACAGACATGAACACTGAAGCTTTCTTT. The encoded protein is CAISGTDMNTEAFF.

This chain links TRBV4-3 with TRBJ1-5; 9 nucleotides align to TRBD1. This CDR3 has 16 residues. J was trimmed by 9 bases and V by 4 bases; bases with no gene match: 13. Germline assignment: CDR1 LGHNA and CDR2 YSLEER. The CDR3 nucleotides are TGCGCCAGCAGCCGCACGCATGGACAGGGGTATTGGCCCCAGCATTTT. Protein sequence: CASSRTHGQGYWPQHF.

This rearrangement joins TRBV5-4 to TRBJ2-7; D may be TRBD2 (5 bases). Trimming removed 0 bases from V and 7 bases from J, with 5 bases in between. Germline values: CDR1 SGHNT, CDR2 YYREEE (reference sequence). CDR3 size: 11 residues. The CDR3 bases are TGTGCCAGCAGCTTGGCGGGAGAGCAGTACTTC. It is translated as CASSLAGEQYF. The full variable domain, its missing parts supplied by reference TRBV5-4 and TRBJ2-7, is ETGVTQSPTHLIKTRGQQVTLRCSSQSGHNTVSWYQQALGQGPQFIFQYYREEENGRGNFPPRFSGLQFPNYSSELNVNALELDDSALYLCASSLAGEQYFGPGTRLTVT.

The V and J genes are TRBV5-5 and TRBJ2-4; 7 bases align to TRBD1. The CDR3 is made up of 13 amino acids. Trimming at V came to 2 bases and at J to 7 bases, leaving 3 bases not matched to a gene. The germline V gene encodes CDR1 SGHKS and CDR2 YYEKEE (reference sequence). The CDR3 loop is CASSLGGANIQYF. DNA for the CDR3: TGTGCCAGCAGCTTAGGGGGCGCCAACATTCAGTACTTC.

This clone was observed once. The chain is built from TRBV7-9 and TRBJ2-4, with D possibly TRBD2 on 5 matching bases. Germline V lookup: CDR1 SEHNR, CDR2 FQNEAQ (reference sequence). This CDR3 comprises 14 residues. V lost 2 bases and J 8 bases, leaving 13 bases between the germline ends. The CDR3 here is CASSLTSGLYIQYF. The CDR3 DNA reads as TGTGCCAGCAGCTTAACCTCGGGATTGTACATTCAGTACTTC.

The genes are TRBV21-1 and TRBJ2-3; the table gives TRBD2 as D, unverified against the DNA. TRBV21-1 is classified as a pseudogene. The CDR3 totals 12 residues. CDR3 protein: CASSASVDTQYF. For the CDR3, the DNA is TGTGCCAGCAGCGCGTCTGTCGATACGCAGTATTTT.

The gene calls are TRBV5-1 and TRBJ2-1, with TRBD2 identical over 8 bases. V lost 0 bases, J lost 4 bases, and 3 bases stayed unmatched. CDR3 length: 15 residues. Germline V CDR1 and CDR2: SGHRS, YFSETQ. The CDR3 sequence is CASSLGGLAYNEQFF. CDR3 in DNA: TGCGCCAGCAGCTTGGGCGGACTAGCTTACAATGAGCAGTTCTTC.

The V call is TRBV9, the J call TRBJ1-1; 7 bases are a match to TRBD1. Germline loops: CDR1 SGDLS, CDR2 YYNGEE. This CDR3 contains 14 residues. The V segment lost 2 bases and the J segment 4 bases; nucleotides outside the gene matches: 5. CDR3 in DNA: TGTGCCAGCAGCGTGAGCAGGGGGAGCACTGAAGCTTTCTTT. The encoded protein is CASSVSRGSTEAFF.